Listed below are T cell receptor beta chains from one sample, sequenced in a study of beta chain features in type 1 diabetes. Sequencing was performed with immunoSEQ multiplex PCR; in TCRdb, only in-frame clones are kept and a portion is missing. The sample has over 150,000 clones, around 7.8% seen once. The sequenced sample was central memory CD4+ T cells from blood. The receptor set was obtained from a woman in her thirties or forties with type 1 diabetes. The CDR3 runs from the conserved cysteine through the conserved F or W. A D gene is named only where the DNA matches it firmly. The listing skips clone size in some rows; elsewhere it reads once, few, many or a size class.

V gene,J gene,clone size,D gene,CDR3 protein,CDR3 DNA
TRBV2,TRBJ1-5,few,-,CASNQGLDNQPQHF,TGTGCCAGCAACCAGGGGCTAGACAATCAGCCCCAGCATTTT
TRBV19,TRBJ1-1,few,-,CASSRNPGGGLYTEAFF,TGTGCCAGTAGTCGGAACCCGGGGGGCGGGCTGTACACTGAAGCTTTCTTT
TRBV25-1,TRBJ1-2,few,TRBD1,CASSVHRDRDLDGYTF,TGTGCCAGCAGTGTTCACCGGGACAGGGACTTAGATGGCTACACCTTC
TRBV6-6,TRBJ1-5,few,TRBD1,CASTWTGEGQPQHF,TGTGCCAGCACCTGGACAGGGGAGGGTCAGCCCCAGCATTTT
TRBV29-1,TRBJ1-2,-,-,CSVEGALYGYTF,TGCAGCGTTGAAGGGGCTCTCTATGGCTACACCTTC
TRBV27,TRBJ2-5,few,TRBD2,CACGRVQETQYF,TGTGCCTGCGGGAGGGTCCAAGAGACCCAGTACTTC
TRBV18,TRBJ1-5,-,-,CASSPSLQGYQPQHF,TGTGCCAGCTCACCTTCTTTACAGGGATATCAGCCCCAGCATTTT
TRBV27,TRBJ2-7,few,-,CASSSLGNSYEQYF,TGTGCCAGCAGTTCGCTAGGTAACTCCTACGAGCAGTACTTC
TRBV5-4,TRBJ2-7,-,TRBD2,CASSPGGAGGTYEQYF,TGTGCCAGCAGCCCCGGTGGGGCGGGAGGGACCTACGAGCAGTACTTC
TRBV4-3,TRBJ2-2,-,-,CASSQDGQVGGTGELFF,TGCGCCAGCAGCCAAGATGGGCAAGTCGGGGGCACCGGGGAGCTGTTTTTT
TRBV18,TRBJ2-3,few,TRBD1,CASSTQGADTQYF,TGTGCCAGCTCGACACAGGGGGCAGATACGCAGTATTTT
TRBV5-1,TRBJ1-2,few,TRBD1,CASSPQDRGGYTF,TGCGCCAGCAGCCCACAGGACAGGGGAGGCTACACCTTC
TRBV28,TRBJ1-5,-,TRBD1,CASSPGGAKQPQHF,TGTGCCAGCAGCCCAGGGGGCGCAAAGCAGCCCCAGCATTTT
TRBV15,TRBJ1-1,-,-,CATSTPPLARAFF,TGTGCCACCAGCACACCCCCTCTTGCTCGGGCTTTCTTT
TRBV19,TRBJ1-2,few,TRBD1,CASSPILGQGIGYTF,TGTGCCAGTAGTCCAATCTTGGGACAGGGAATTGGCTACACCTTC
TRBV25-1,TRBJ1-6,-,-,CASSETVLSPLHF,TGTGCCAGCAGTGAGACAGTCCTTTCACCCCTCCACTTT
TRBV13,TRBJ2-7,few,-,CASSTRTARGQYF,TGTGCCAGCAGCACCCGGACCGCGCGGGGGCAGTACTTC
TRBV7-2,TRBJ2-6,few,-,CASSLAHPSSGANVLTF,TGTGCCAGCAGCTTAGCGCACCCTAGCTCTGGGGCCAACGTCCTGACTTTC
TRBV5-5,TRBJ2-1,many,TRBD2,CASSFRGGGAAEQFF,TGTGCCAGCAGCTTCAGGGGCGGGGGGGCCGCTGAGCAGTTCTTC
TRBV15,TRBJ1-5,-,-,CATSSAFADGNQPQHF,TGTGCCACCAGCAGTGCCTTCGCGGATGGCAATCAGCCCCAGCATTTT
TRBV14,TRBJ2-1,few,-,CASSRSNEQFF,TGTGCCAGCAGCCGCAGCAATGAGCAGTTCTTC
TRBV5-1,TRBJ2-5,few,TRBD2,CASSFTSGQETQYF,TGCGCCAGCAGCTTTACTAGCGGACAAGAGACCCAGTACTTC
TRBV13,TRBJ2-7,-,-,CASSSTVSEQYF,TGTGCCAGCAGCTCGACTGTCTCCGAGCAGTACTTC
TRBV5-1,TRBJ2-3,-,TRBD1,CASTRDRQGGDTQYF,TGCGCCAGCACCAGAGACCGACAGGGGGGGGATACGCAGTATTTT
TRBV14,TRBJ1-1,-,TRBD1,CASSQGLDRGAFF,TGTGCCAGCAGCCAAGGCCTCGACAGGGGAGCTTTCTTT
TRBV28,TRBJ2-6,few,-,CASSLEAGGSSGANVLTF,TGTGCCAGCAGTTTAGAGGCCGGAGGTAGCTCTGGGGCCAACGTCCTGACTTTC
TRBV18,TRBJ1-1,-,-,CASSPDSDEAFF,TGTGCCAGCTCACCCGACAGCGATGAAGCTTTCTTT
TRBV30,TRBJ2-5,few,-,CAWSVGNTGLPETQYF,TGTGCCTGGAGTGTAGGGAACACAGGCCTCCCGGAGACCCAGTACTTC